This T cell receptor (beta chain) was retrieved from a study of cytomegalovirus exposure and HLA in healthy donors. Study-wide points: An ancestry cluster, one associated with Asian ancestry, reportedly showed fewer N-insertions than the approximately 670-donor mean in a later analysis.

A remark on this clone: Its cognate antigen is unknown.

The primer mix had 60 Vbeta and 13 Jbeta primers. Using immunoSEQ multiplex PCR, the repertoire was profiled, and TCRdb retains in-frame clones only, with some absent. The repertoire holds 150,000 to 200,000 clones, with 60% to 80% as singletons. The junction had 5 bases not matched to a gene; V was cut back by 0 bases and J by 6 bases. This CDR3 spans 14 amino acids. CDR1 and CDR2 (germline): SGHRS, YFSETQ. Sequencing was performed on PBMCs. The rearrangement links TRBV5-1 to TRBJ1-2; 7 bases line up with TRBD1. The source is a man aged 35 to 55 in good health and CMV-seropositive. CDR3 in DNA: TGCGCCAGCAGCTTGGGCGGGACAGCCGATGGCTACACCTTC. Translation: CASSLGGTADGYTF. Full variable domain (outside the CDR3, taken from reference TRBV5-1 and TRBJ1-2): KAGVTQTPRYLIKTRGQQVTLSCSPISGHRSVSWYQQTPGQGLQFLFEYFSETQRNKGNFPGRFSGRQFSNSRSEMNVSTLELGDSALYLCASSLGGTADGYTFGSGTRLTVV.